This T cell receptor beta chain emerged from a study of metastatic and nonmetastatic thyroid tumors. TCRdb re-called the PCR reads with MiXCR. The table includes about 15,000 clones, under 25% detected once. This clone was picked up a small number of times. CDR1 is MNHEY and CDR2 is SMNVEV in the germline V gene (reference sequence). After removal of 2 bases from V and 9 bases from J, the junction contained 13 bases not matched to a gene. The CDR3 has 15 amino acids. No treatment had been given to any patient before thyroid surgery. The chain combines TRBV27 with TRBJ2-7; TRBD1 matches at 7 bases. This sequence originates from a female donor with papillary thyroid cancer or a benign thyroid nodule (not recorded which). Some clones in this sample may be carry-over from other donors' samples. The material sequenced was blood. The CDR3: CASSLKGTEHYWQYF. The CDR3, as DNA: TGTGCCAGCAGTTTAAAAGGGACAGAGCACTACTGGCAGTACTTC.